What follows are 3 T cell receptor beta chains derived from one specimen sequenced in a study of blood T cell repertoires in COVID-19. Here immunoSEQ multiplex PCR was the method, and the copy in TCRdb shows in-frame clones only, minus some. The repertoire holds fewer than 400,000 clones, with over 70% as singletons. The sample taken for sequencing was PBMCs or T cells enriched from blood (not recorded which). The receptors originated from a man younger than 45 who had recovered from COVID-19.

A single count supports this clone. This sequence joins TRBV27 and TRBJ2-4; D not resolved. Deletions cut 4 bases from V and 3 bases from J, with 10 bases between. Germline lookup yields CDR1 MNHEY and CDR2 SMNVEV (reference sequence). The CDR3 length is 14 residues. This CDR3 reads CASSSPSGKNIQYF. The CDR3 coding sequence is TGTGCCAGCAGTTCCCCGTCGGGCAAAAACATTCAGTACTTC.

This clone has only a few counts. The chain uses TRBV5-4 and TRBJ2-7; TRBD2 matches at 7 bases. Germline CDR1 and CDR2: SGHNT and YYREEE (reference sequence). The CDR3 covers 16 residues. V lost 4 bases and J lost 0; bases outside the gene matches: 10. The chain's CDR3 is CASSPGLGTPSYEQYF. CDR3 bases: TGTGCCAGCAGCCCCGGACTAGGCACTCCCTCCTACGAGCAGTACTTC.

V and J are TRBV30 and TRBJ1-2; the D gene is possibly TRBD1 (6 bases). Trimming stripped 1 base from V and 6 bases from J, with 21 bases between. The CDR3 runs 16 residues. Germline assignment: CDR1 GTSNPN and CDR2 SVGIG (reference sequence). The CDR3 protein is CAWSALKGTTRDGYTF. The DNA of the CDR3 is TGTGCCTGGAGTGCCCTAAAGGGGACAACTAGGGATGGCTACACCTTC.